One T cell receptor (beta chain) is described in this entry. The antigen remains unidentified. This sample was taken from a study of cytomegalovirus exposure and HLA in healthy donors. Study-level results: Immune exposure data for these donors was limited to CMV serostatus. According to reports, the classifier identified cytomegalovirus status with high specificity and sensitivity.

This CDR3 is built from 14 residues. The germline gives CDR1 SEHNR, CDR2 FQNEAQ (reference sequence). The V segment lost 5 bases and the J segment 6 bases; nucleotides outside the gene matches: 2. Both 60 Vbeta primers and 13 Jbeta primers went into the PCR. Sequencing was performed with immunoSEQ multiplex PCR; in TCRdb, only in-frame clones are kept and a portion is missing. The table lists 110,000 to 150,000 clones, approximately 80% of them singletons, with around 4.9% in the top ten. The chain joins TRBV7-9 to TRBJ2-2; TRBD1 matches at 11 bases. Material for sequencing was PBMCs. The source of this sequence is a male donor in good health and CMV-seronegative. This chain's CDR3 is CASSVGQGAGELFF. CDR3 bases: TGTGCCAGCAGCGTGGGACAGGGGGCCGGGGAGCTGTTTTTT. The variable domain in full, completed from reference TRBV7-9 and TRBJ2-2, reads DTGVSQNPRHKITKRGQNVTFRCDPISEHNRLYWYRQTLGQGPEFLTYFQNEAQLEKSRLLSDRFSAERPKGSFSTLEIQRTEQGDSAMYLCASSVGQGAGELFFGEGSRLTVL.